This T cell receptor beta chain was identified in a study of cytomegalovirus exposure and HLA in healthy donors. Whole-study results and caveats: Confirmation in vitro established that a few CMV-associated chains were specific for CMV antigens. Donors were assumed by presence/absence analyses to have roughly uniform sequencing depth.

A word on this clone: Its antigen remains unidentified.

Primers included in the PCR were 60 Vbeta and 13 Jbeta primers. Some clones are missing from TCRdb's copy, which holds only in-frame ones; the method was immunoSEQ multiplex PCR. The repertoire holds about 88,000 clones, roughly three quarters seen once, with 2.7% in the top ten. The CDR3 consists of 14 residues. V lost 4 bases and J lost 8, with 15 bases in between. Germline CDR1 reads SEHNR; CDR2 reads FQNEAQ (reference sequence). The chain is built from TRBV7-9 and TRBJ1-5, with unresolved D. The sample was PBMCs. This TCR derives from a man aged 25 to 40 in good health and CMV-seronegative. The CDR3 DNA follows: TGTGCCAGCAGCTCGGAGCTGGTCGTGGAGCCCCAGCATTTT. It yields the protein CASSSELVVEPQHF.